The sample holds a few counts of the clone carrying this TCR beta chain. Amplification of TCR beta CDR3 regions used RNA as the template. First-round RT-PCR targeting the TCR CDR3 was performed with the HTBI primer set. TCRdb ran MiXCR on the multiplex PCR reads and lists one entry per CDR3 protein. The data contain roughly 99,000 distinct CDR3 sequences, roughly 15% of them singletons. Trimming pared 1 base from V and 3 bases from J, leaving 11 bases between. Germline V gives CDR1 SGHRS, CDR2 YFSETQ. This CDR3 spans 15 amino acids. This record belongs to a study of T cells in Graves' hyperthyroidism and ophthalmopathy.

This TCR was recovered from a woman aged 45-65 years with Graves' hyperthyroidism. The rearrangement joins TRBV5-1 to TRBJ2-1, with D unclear. Sequencing was performed on blood. CDR3 region: CASSLLAGFYNEQFF. CDR3 nucleotides: TGCGCCAGCAGCTTGTTGGCAGGATTCTACAATGAGCAGTTCTTC. The full variable domain, completed using reference TRBV5-1 and TRBJ2-1, is KAGVTQTPRYLIKTRGQQVTLSCSPISGHRSVSWYQQTPGQGLQFLFEYFSETQRNKGNFPGRFSGRQFSNSRSEMNVSTLELGDSALYLCASSLLAGFYNEQFFGPGTRLTVL.